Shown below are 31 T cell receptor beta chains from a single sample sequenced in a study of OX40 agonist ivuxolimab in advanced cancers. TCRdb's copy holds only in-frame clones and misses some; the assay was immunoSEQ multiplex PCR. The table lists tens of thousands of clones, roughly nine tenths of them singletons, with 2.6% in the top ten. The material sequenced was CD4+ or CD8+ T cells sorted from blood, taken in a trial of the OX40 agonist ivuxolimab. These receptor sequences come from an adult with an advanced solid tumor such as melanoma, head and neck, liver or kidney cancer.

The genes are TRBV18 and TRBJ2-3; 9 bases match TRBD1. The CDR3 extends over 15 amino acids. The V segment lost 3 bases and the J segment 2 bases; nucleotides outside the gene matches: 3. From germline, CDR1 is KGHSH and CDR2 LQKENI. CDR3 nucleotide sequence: TGTGCCAGCTCACCTGGACAGGGGAACACAGATACGCAGTATTTT. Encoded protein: CASSPGQGNTDTQYF.

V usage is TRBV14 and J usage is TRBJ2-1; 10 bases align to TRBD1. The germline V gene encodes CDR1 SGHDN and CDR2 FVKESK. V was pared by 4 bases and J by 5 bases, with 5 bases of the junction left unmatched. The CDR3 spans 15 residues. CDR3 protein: CASSPTGGWNNEQFF. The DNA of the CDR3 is TGTGCCAGCAGCCCGACAGGGGGCTGGAACAATGAGCAGTTCTTC.

CDR3 DNA sequence: TGTGCCAGCAGCCAGACTAACTGGGTAGCCAAAAACATTCAGTACTTC. It translates to CASSQTNWVAKNIQYF. The chain recombines TRBV4-2 with TRBJ2-4, with D possibly matching TRBD2 (5 bases). V lost 3 bases to trimming and J lost 0 bases, with 12 bases between them. The CDR3 consists of 16 residues. Germline V gives CDR1 LGHNA, CDR2 YNFKEQ.

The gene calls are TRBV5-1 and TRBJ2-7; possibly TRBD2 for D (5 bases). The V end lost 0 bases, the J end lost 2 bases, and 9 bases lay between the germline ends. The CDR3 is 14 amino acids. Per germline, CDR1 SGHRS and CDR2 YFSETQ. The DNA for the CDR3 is TGCGCCAGCAGCTTGGTCCCGGGGACCTACGAGCAGTACTTC. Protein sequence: CASSLVPGTYEQYF.

CDR3 bases: TGTGCCACCAGGGAGACAGGGAGTGGCAATCAGCCCCAGCATTTT. Translated, it gives CATRETGSGNQPQHF. The chain carries TRBV15 and TRBJ1-5; 7 bases are shared with TRBD1. V lost 6 bases and J lost 2; bases outside the gene matches: 7. Germline CDR1 reads LNHNV; CDR2 reads YYDKDF (reference sequence). The CDR3 totals 15 residues.

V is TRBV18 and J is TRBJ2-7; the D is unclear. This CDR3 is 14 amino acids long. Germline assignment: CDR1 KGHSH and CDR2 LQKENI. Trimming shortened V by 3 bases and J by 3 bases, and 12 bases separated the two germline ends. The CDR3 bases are TGTGCCAGCTCACCGAGTAGGGTACTCTACGAGCAGTACTTC. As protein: CASSPSRVLYEQYF.

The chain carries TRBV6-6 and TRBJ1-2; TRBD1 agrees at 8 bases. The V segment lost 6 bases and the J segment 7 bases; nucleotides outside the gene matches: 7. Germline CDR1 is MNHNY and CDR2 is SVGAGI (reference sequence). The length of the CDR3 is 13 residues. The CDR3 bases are TGTGCCAGCAGGGACCAGGGGGCGCCTGGCTACACCTTC. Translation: CASRDQGAPGYTF.

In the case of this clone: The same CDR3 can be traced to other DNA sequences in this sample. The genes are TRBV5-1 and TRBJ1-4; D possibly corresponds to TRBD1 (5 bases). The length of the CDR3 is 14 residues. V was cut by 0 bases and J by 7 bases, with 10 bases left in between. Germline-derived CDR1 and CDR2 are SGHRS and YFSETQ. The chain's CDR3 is CASSLGQGREKLFF. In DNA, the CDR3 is TGCGCCAGCAGCTTGGGGCAGGGTCGTGAAAAACTGTTTTTT.

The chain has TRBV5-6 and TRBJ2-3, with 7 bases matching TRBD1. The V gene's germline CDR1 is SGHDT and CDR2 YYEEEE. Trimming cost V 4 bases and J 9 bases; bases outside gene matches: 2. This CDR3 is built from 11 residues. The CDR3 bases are TGTGCCAGCAGCCGACAGGGAACGCAGTATTTT. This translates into CASSRQGTQYF.

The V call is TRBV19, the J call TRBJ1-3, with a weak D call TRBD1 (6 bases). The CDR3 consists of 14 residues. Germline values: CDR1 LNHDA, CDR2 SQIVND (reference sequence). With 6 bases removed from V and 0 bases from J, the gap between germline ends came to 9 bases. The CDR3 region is CASREGHSGNTIYF. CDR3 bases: TGTGCCAGTAGAGAGGGACACTCTGGAAACACCATATATTTT.

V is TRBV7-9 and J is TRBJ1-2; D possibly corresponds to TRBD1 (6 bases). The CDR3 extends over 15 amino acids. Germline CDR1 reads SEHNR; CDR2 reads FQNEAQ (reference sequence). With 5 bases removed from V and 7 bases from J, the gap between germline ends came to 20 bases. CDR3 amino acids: CASSPADSLSSGYTF. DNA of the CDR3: TGTGCCAGCAGCCCAGCGGACAGCCTATCGTCTGGCTACACCTTC.

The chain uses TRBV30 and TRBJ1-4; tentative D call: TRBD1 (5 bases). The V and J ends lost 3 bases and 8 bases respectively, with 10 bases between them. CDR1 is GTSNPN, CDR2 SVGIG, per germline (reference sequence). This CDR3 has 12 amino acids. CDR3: CAWRYRDEKLFF. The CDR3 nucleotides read TGTGCCTGGAGATACCGGGACGAAAAACTGTTTTTT.

Written as DNA, the CDR3 is TGTGCCAGCAGCGCCGGGACCTTTGAGGCGTACGGGGAGCTGTTTTTT. This encodes CASSAGTFEAYGELFF. The rearrangement uses TRBV9 and TRBJ2-2; D may match TRBD1 or TRBD2 (5 bases each). V was cut by 3 bases and J by 7 bases, with 19 bases left in between. There are 16 residues in the CDR3. Germline CDR1 is SGDLS and CDR2 is YYNGEE.

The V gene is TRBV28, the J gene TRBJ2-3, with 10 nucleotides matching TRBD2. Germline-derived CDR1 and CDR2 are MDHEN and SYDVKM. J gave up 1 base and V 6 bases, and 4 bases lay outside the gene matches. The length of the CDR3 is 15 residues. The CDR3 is CASSYGLAGTDTQYF. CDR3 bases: TGTGCCAGCAGCTACGGACTAGCGGGCACAGATACGCAGTATTTT.

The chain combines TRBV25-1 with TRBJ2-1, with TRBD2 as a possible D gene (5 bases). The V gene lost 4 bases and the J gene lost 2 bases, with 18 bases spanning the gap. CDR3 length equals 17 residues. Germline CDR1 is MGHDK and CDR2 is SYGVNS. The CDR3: CASSAQEEGGPYNEQFF. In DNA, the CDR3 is TGTGCCAGCAGTGCCCAGGAGGAAGGAGGTCCCTACAATGAGCAGTTCTTC.

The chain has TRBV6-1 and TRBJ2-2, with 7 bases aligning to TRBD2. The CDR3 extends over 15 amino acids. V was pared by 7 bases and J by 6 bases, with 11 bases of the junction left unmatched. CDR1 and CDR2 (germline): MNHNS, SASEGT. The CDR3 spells CASTGRAGASGELFF. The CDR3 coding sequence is TGTGCCAGCACGGGGCGGGCGGGAGCTTCCGGGGAGCTGTTTTTT.

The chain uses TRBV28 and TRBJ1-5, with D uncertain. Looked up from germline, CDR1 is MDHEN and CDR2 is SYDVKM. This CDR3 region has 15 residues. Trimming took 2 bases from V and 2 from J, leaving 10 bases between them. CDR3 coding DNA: TGTGCCAGCAGTTTACTTGGAAATGGCAATCAGCCCCAGCATTTT. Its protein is CASSLLGNGNQPQHF.

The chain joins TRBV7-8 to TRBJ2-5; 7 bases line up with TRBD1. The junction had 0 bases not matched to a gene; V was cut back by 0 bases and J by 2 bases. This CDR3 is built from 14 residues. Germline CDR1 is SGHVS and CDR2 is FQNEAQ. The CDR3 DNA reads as TGTGCCAGCAGCTTAGCGGACAGGCAAGAGACCCAGTACTTC. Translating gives CASSLADRQETQYF.

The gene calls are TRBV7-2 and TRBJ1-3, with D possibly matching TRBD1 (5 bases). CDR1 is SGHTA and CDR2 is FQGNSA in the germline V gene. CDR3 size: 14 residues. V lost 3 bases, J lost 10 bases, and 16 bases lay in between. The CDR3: CASSLGEASRTIYF. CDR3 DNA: TGTGCCAGCAGCTTGGGGGAAGCGTCTAGGACCATATATTTT.

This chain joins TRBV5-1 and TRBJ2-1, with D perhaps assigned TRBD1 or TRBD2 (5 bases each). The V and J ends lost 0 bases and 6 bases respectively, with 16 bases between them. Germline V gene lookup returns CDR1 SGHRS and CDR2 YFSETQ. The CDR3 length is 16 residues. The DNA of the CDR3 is TGCGCCAGCAGCTTGGCTGTAGGGACGCCGGCCAATGAGCAGTTCTTC. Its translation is CASSLAVGTPANEQFF.

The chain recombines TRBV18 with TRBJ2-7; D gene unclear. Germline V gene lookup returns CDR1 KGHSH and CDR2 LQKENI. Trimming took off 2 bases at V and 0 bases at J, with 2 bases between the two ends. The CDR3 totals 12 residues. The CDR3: CASSPVSYEQYF. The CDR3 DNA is TGTGCCAGCTCACCAGTCTCCTACGAGCAGTACTTC.

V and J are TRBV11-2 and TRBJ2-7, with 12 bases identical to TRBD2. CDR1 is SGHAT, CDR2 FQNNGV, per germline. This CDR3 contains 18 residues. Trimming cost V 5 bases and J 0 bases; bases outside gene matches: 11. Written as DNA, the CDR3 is TGTGCCAGCAGCCCCGGTTTGGCTAGCGGGAGGGTCTCCTACGAGCAGTACTTC. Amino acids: CASSPGLASGRVSYEQYF.

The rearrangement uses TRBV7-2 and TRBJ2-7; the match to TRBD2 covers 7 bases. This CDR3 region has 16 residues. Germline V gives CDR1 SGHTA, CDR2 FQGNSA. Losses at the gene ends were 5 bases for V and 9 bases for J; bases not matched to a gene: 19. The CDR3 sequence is CASSTSQGLRNTVQYF. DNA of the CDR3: TGTGCCAGCAGCACAAGCCAGGGACTACGAAATACTGTGCAGTACTTC.

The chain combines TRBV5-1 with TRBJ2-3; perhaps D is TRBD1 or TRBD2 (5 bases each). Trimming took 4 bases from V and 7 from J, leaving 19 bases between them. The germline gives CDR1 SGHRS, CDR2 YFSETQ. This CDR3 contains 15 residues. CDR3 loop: CASSVTGAPGNTQYF. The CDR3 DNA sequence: TGCGCCAGCAGCGTGACCGGGGCCCCAGGCAATACGCAGTATTTT.

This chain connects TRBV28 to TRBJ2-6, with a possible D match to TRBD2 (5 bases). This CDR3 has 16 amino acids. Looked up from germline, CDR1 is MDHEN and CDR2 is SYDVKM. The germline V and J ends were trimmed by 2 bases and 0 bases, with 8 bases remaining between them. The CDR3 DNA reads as TGTGCCAGCAGTTTAAGAGGGTACTCTGGGGCCAACGTCCTGACTTTC. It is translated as CASSLRGYSGANVLTF.

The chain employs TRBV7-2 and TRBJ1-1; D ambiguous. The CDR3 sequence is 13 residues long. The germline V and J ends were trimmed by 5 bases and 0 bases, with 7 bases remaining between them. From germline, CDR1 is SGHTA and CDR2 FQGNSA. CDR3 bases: TGTGCCAGCAGCCGAGGACTGAACACTGAAGCTTTCTTT. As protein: CASSRGLNTEAFF.

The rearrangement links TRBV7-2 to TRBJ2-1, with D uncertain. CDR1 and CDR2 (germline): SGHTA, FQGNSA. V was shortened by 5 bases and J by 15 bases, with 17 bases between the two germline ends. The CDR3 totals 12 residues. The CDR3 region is CASSQTPLGLFF. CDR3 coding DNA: TGTGCCAGCAGCCAAACTCCGCTGGGCCTGTTCTTC.

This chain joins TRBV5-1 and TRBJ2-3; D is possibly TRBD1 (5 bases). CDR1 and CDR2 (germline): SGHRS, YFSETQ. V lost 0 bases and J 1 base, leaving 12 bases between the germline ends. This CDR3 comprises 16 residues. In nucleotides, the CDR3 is TGCGCCAGCAGCTTGGGCCAGGGATTGGGCACAGATACGCAGTATTTT. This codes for CASSLGQGLGTDTQYF.

CDR3 DNA: TGTGCCAGCACCCAACACTCTGGGGCCAACGTCCTGACTTTC. Translation gives CASTQHSGANVLTF. The chain links TRBV28 to TRBJ2-6; D unclear. This CDR3 comprises 14 residues. V lost 7 bases, J lost 0 bases, and 7 bases lay in between. Per the germline V gene, CDR1 is MDHEN and CDR2 is SYDVKM.

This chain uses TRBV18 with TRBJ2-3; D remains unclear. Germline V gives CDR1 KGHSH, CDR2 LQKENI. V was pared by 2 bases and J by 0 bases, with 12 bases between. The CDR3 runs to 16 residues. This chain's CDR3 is CASSPSQVPSTDTQYF. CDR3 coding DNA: TGTGCCAGCTCACCAAGTCAGGTTCCTAGCACAGATACGCAGTATTTT.

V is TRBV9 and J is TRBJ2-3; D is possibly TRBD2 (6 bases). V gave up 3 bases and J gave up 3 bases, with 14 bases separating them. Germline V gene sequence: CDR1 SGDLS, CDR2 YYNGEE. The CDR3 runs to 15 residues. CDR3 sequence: CASSGPGLGTDTQYF. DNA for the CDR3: TGTGCCAGCAGCGGACCGGGACTGGGGACAGATACGCAGTATTTT.